A selection of T cell receptor beta chains follows, all from one sample in a study of T-cell memory formation after mild COVID-19. TCRdb called the 5' RACE reads again in MiXCR, with one record for every CDR3 protein. Of tens of thousands of distinct CDR3 sequences listed, 9.3% are singletons. The specimen sequenced was PBMCs or a T cell subset sorted from them (not recorded which). The receptor set was obtained from an adult woman who had mild COVID-19 (a few samples of this study predate the infection). Cell type and time point are not known. Each CDR3 is given with its conserved first and last residue. The D gene is left open where the match is weak. Rows give clone size only sometimes, using once, few, many, or a class for an expanded clone.

d_gene,v_gene,j_gene,len,abundance,CDR3aa,CDR3nt
NA,TRBV29-1,TRBJ2-5,12,many,CSVAGGMETQYF,TGCAGCGTTGCCGGGGGAATGGAGACCCAGTACTTC
NA,TRBV24-1,TRBJ2-3,12,few,CATSDPRYTQYF,TGTGCCACCAGTGATCCCCGCTATACGCAGTATTTT
NA,TRBV6-4,TRBJ2-6,15,few,CASSEDGAGANVLTF,TGTGCCAGCAGTGAAGACGGCGCTGGGGCCAACGTCCTGACTTTC
NA,TRBV12-3/TRBV12-4,TRBJ1-3,16,NA,CASSLALGPTGNTIYF,TGTGCCAGCAGTTTAGCGCTCGGCCCCACTGGAAACACCATATATTTT
NA,TRBV2,TRBJ2-7,13,few,CASSLEIDYEQYF,TGTGCCAGCAGTTTAGAGATTGACTACGAGCAGTACTTC
NA,TRBV7-6,TRBJ1-1,13,NA,CASRRNLNTEAFF,TGTGCCAGCCGACGTAACTTGAACACTGAAGCTTTCTTT
NA,TRBV10-2,TRBJ1-1,14,few,CASRRDGLNTEAFF,TGCGCCAGCCGTAGGGACGGATTGAACACTGAAGCTTTCTTT
NA,TRBV5-1,TRBJ2-5,15,many,CASSLAGMGQETQYF,TGCGCCAGCAGCTTGGCCGGAATGGGGCAAGAGACCCAGTACTTC
TRBD2,TRBV7-2,TRBJ2-3,16,many,CASSLVELAGTDTQYF,TGTGCCAGCAGCTTAGTAGAACTAGCGGGCACAGATACGCAGTATTTT
NA,TRBV11-3,TRBJ1-2,13,few,CASSSGAVGGYTF,TGTGCCAGCAGCTCGGGGGCCGTTGGTGGCTACACCTTC
TRBD1,TRBV7-3,TRBJ1-1,17,NA,CASSLTGDRPFRTEAFF,TGTGCCAGCAGCTTAACTGGGGACAGGCCATTTCGCACTGAAGCTTTCTTT
NA,TRBV7-8,TRBJ2-7,12,NA,CASSYGDYEQYF,TGTGCCAGCAGCTACGGGGACTACGAGCAGTACTTC
NA,TRBV6-2/TRBV6-3,TRBJ2-6,14,many,CATRRGAGANVLTF,TGTGCCACAAGAAGAGGGGCTGGGGCCAACGTCCTGACTTTC
NA,TRBV7-2,TRBJ2-7,16,many,CASSPPGVVFSYEQYF,TGTGCCAGCAGCCCGCCCGGTGTAGTCTTCTCCTACGAGCAGTACTTC
TRBD1,TRBV18,TRBJ1-5,17,few,CASSSLGQANSNQPQHF,TGTGCCAGCTCATCTCTAGGACAGGCGAATAGCAATCAGCCCCAGCATTTT
NA,TRBV27,TRBJ1-1,12,few,CASSSPSLGAFF,TGTGCCAGCAGTTCCCCCAGCCTGGGAGCTTTCTTT
NA,TRBV12-3/TRBV12-4,TRBJ2-3,12,many,CASSPTVDTQYF,TGTGCCAGCTCCCCGACCGTAGATACGCAGTATTTT
TRBD1,TRBV19,TRBJ2-1,13,many,CASVGTAYNEQFF,TGTGCCAGCGTGGGGACAGCCTACAATGAGCAGTTCTTC
TRBD2,TRBV7-3,TRBJ2-1,12,many,CAGSGFYNEQFF,TGTGCCGGTAGCGGGTTCTACAATGAGCAGTTCTTC
NA,TRBV9,TRBJ2-7,14,many,CASSVTGRYSEQYF,TGTGCCAGCAGCGTTACGGGACGGTACTCCGAGCAGTACTTC
NA,TRBV7-7,TRBJ2-3,14,many,CASSLSPGTDTQYF,TGTGCCAGCAGCTTATCGCCTGGCACAGATACGCAGTATTTT
NA,TRBV7-9,TRBJ1-3,16,few,CASRSGTVTSGNTIYF,TGTGCCAGCAGATCCGGGACGGTGACCTCTGGAAACACCATATATTTT
NA,TRBV5-1,TRBJ1-1,15,NA,CASSSPGTENTEAFF,TGCGCCAGCAGCTCCCCCGGGACTGAGAACACTGAAGCTTTCTTT
NA,TRBV9,TRBJ2-6,17,many,CASSVRGTVSGANVLTF,TGTGCCAGCAGCGTGAGGGGAACGGTCTCTGGGGCCAACGTCCTGACTTTC
TRBD1,TRBV4-3,TRBJ1-2,16,few,CASSQDLTGDPYGYTF,TGCGCCAGCAGCCAAGATCTAACAGGGGACCCTTATGGCTACACCTTC
NA,TRBV7-8,TRBJ2-1,15,few,CASSLNRGSYNEQFF,TGTGCCAGCAGCCTAAATAGGGGCTCCTACAATGAGCAGTTCTTC
NA,TRBV14,TRBJ2-1,17,NA,CASSQGPSWIQGNEQFF,TGTGCCAGCAGCCAAGGCCCGTCGTGGATTCAGGGCAATGAGCAGTTCTTC
TRBD1,TRBV6-1,TRBJ1-6,17,few,CASSELWSGGENSPLHF,TGTGCCAGCAGTGAATTATGGTCAGGGGGCGAGAATTCACCCCTCCACTTT
NA,TRBV6-5,TRBJ2-7,11,NA,CASGGQYEQYF,TGTGCCAGTGGTGGACAGTACGAGCAGTACTTC
NA,TRBV4-1,TRBJ2-5,13,many,CASSRSGVETQYF,TGCGCCAGCAGCCGTTCAGGGGTGGAGACCCAGTACTTC
NA,TRBV5-6,TRBJ2-7,13,many,CASSLQGHYEQYF,TGTGCCAGCAGCCTTCAGGGTCACTACGAGCAGTACTTC
NA,TRBV2,TRBJ1-1,13,NA,CASTVEAGAEAFF,TGTGCCAGCACTGTTGAAGCGGGGGCTGAAGCTTTCTTT
TRBD1,TRBV29-1,TRBJ1-2,14,few,CSVPDRGLNYGYTF,TGCAGCGTGCCGGACAGGGGCCTGAACTATGGCTACACCTTC
NA,TRBV10-3,TRBJ2-5,14,few,CAISPVGGKETQYF,TGTGCCATCAGTCCCGTTGGCGGGAAAGAGACCCAGTACTTC
NA,TRBV6-6,TRBJ1-2,16,NA,CASSYSNLGPNYGYTF,TGTGCCAGCAGTTACTCGAATTTAGGCCCTAACTATGGCTACACCTTC
NA,TRBV15,TRBJ1-6,13,NA,CATSNGLNSPLHF,TGTGCCACCAGCAACGGCCTTAATTCACCCCTCCACTTT
NA,TRBV20-1,TRBJ1-4,14,NA,CSARAGGGTEKLFF,TGCAGTGCTCGCGCCGGGGGGGGAACCGAAAAACTGTTTTTT
TRBD2,TRBV12-3/TRBV12-4,TRBJ2-2,18,few,CASSPETSGRAIIGELFF,TGTGCCAGCAGTCCGGAGACTAGCGGGAGGGCCATAATCGGGGAGCTGTTTTTT
NA,TRBV4-2,TRBJ2-2,15,NA,CASSQVGLNTGELFF,TGTGCCAGCAGCCAAGTCGGTCTTAACACCGGGGAGCTGTTTTTT
NA,TRBV12-3/TRBV12-4,TRBJ1-5,15,NA,CASSPTRGSNQPQHF,TGTGCCAGCAGTCCCACCAGGGGTAGCAATCAGCCCCAGCATTTT
NA,TRBV20-1,TRBJ1-4,14,few,CSASQLRQDEKLFF,TGCAGTGCTAGCCAACTAAGACAGGATGAAAAACTGTTTTTT
NA,TRBV12-3/TRBV12-4,TRBJ1-6,11,NA,CASSLSRSLHF,TGTGCCAGCAGTTTAAGTAGGTCCCTCCACTTT